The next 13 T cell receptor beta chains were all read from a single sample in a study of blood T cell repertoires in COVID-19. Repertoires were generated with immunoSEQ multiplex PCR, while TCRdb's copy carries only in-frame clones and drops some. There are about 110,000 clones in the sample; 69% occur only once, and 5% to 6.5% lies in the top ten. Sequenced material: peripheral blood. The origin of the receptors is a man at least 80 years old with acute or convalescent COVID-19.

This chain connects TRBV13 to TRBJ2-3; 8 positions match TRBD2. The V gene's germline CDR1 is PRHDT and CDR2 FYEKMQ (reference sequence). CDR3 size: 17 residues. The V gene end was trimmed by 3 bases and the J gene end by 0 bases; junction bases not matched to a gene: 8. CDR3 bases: TGTGCCAGCAGCTTCTTGGCGGGAGGACCTAGCACAGATACGCAGTATTTT. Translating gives CASSFLAGGPSTDTQYF. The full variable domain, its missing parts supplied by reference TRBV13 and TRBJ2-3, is AAGVIQSPRHLIKEKRETATLKCYPIPRHDTVYWYQQGPGQDPQFLISFYEKMQSDKGSIPDRFSAQQFSDYHSELNMSSLELGDSALYFCASSFLAGGPSTDTQYFGPGTRLTVL.

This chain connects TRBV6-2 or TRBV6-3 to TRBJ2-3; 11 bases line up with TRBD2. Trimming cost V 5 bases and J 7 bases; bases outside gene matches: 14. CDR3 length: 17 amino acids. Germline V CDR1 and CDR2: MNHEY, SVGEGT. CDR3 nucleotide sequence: TGTGCCAGCAGTCGCGGGACTAGCGGACCAGTTCCTAATACGCAGTATTTT. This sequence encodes CASSRGTSGPVPNTQYF.

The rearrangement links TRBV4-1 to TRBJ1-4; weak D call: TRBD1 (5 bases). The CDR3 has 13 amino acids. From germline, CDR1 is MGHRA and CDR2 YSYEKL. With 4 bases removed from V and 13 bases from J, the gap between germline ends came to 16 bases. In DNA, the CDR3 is TGCGCCAGCAGCCCCCCATGGGGGGGTGGACTGTTTTTT. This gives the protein CASSPPWGGGLFF.

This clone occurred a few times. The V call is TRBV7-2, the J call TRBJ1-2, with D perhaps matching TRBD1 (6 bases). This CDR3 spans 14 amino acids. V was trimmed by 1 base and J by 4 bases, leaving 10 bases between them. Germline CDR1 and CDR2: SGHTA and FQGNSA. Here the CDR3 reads CASSLVTGSYGYTF. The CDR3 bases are TGTGCCAGCAGCTTAGTTACAGGGTCCTATGGCTACACCTTC.

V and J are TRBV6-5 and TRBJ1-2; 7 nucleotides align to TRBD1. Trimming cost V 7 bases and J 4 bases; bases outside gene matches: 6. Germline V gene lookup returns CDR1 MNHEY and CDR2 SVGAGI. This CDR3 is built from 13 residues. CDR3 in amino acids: CASIPQGSYGYTF. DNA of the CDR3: TGTGCCAGCATCCCACAGGGGAGCTATGGCTACACCTTC.

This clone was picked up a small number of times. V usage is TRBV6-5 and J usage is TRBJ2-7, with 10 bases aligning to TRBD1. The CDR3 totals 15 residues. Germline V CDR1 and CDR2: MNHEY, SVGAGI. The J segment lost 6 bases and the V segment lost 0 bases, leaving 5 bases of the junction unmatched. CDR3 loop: CASSYSWTGGSEQYF. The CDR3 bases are TGTGCCAGCAGTTACTCCTGGACAGGGGGTAGCGAGCAGTACTTC.

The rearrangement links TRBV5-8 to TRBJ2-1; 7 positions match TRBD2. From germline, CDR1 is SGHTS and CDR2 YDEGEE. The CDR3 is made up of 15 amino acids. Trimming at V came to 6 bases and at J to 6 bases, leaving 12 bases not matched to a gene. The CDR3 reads CASIPRWDYGNEQFF. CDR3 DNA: TGTGCCAGCATTCCTAGGTGGGACTATGGCAATGAGCAGTTCTTC.

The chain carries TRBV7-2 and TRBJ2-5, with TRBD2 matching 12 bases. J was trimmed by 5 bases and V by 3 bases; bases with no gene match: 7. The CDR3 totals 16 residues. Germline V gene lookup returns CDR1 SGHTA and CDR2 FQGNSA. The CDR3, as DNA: TGTGCCAGCAGCTTTGCTAGCGGGAGGGCCACGGAGACCCAGTACTTC. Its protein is CASSFASGRATETQYF.

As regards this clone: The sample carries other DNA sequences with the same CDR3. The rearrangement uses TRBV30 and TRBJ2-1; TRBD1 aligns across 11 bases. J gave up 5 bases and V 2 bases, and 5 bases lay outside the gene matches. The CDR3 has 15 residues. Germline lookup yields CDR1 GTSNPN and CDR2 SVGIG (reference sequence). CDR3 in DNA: TGTGCCTGGAGTAGAGGGACAGGGGGACACAATGAGCAGTTCTTC. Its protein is CAWSRGTGGHNEQFF.

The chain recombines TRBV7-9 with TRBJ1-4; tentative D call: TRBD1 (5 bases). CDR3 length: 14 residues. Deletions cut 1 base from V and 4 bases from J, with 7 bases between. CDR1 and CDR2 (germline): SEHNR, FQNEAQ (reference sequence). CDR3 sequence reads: CASSLGTNNEKLFF. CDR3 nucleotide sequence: TGTGCCAGCAGCTTAGGGACAAATAATGAAAAACTGTTTTTT.

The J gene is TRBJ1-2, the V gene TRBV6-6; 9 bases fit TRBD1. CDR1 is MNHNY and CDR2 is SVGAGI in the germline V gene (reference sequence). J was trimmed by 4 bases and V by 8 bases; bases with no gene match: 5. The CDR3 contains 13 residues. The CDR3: CASRPGQGYGYTF. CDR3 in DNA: TGTGCCAGCCGTCCGGGACAGGGCTATGGCTACACCTTC.

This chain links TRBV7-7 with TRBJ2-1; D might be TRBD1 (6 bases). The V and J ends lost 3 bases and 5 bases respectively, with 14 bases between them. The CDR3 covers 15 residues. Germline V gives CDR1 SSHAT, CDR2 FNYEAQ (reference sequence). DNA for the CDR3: TGTGCCAGCAGCTTGAGAGGGGGAGCCAACAATGAGCAGTTCTTC. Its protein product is CASSLRGGANNEQFF.

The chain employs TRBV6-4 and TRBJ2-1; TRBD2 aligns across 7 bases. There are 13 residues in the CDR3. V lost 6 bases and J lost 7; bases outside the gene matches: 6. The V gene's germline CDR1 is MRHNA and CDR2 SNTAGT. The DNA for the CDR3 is TGTGCCAGCAGCCAGGAGCGGGATAATGAGCAGTTCTTC. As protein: CASSQERDNEQFF.